The next 24 T cell receptor beta chains were all read from a single sample in a study of T cells in Graves' hyperthyroidism and ophthalmopathy. Researchers took RNA transcripts and amplified the TCR beta CDR3 regions from them. First-round RT-PCR targeting the TCR CDR3 was performed with the HTBI primer set. TCRdb itself ran the multiplex PCR reads through MiXCR, one entry per CDR3 protein. Seen here are about 280,000 distinct CDR3 sequences, approximately 26% observed once, and the top ten hold more than 25%. Sequenced material: blood. These receptors were obtained from a man in his forties or fifties with Graves' hyperthyroidism that later progressed to Graves' ophthalmopathy.

This clonotype was counted ten times or more. The J gene is TRBJ1-1, the V gene TRBV11-3; D remains unclear. This CDR3 is built from 11 residues. V shed 9 bases and J shed 4 bases, with 9 bases lying between them. Germline loops: CDR1 SGHNT, CDR2 YENEEA. The CDR3 DNA is TGTGCCAGTGGGGTGGGCACTGAAGCTTTCTTT. As protein: CASGVGTEAFF.

This clonotype came up many times. The chain uses TRBV27 and TRBJ1-2, with D tentatively TRBD1 (6 bases). Germline assignment: CDR1 MNHEY and CDR2 SMNVEV (reference sequence). This CDR3 is built from 13 residues. V lost 3 bases to trimming and J lost 2 bases, with 7 bases between them. The CDR3 here is CASSLQGNYGYTF. The CDR3, as DNA: TGTGCCAGCAGTTTGCAGGGGAACTATGGCTACACCTTC.

Ten or more counts support this clonotype. The CDR3 region is CASISLDIYNEQFF. The CDR3 DNA follows: TGTGCCAGCATATCCTTAGACATTTACAATGAGCAGTTCTTC. The chain recombines TRBV5-6 with TRBJ2-1, with no clear D. The CDR3 runs to 14 residues. The germline V gene has CDR1 SGHDT and CDR2 YYEEEE. V was pared by 6 bases and J by 4 bases, with 14 bases between.

This clonotype was picked up many times. The chain has TRBV6-1 and TRBJ2-5, with a tentative D call TRBD1 (5 bases). This CDR3 is built from 13 residues. V was pared by 7 bases and J by 2 bases, with 11 bases between. In germline, CDR1 is MNHNS, CDR2 SASEGT. This chain's CDR3 is CASTDRLQETQYF. CDR3 DNA: TGTGCCAGCACTGACAGACTGCAAGAGACCCAGTACTTC.

This clonotype was detected many times. This chain links TRBV28 with TRBJ1-1; D unclear. This CDR3 has 15 residues. The V end was cut by 4 bases, the J end by 0 bases, with 12 bases between. CDR1 and CDR2 from the germline V gene are MDHEN and SYDVKM. The CDR3 sequence: CASSSLRRVNTEAFF. In DNA, the CDR3 is TGTGCCAGCAGTTCCTTAAGGCGGGTGAACACTGAAGCTTTCTTT.

By share of the sample, this clonotype is medium-sized. The chain links TRBV19 to TRBJ1-1, with D unclear. CDR1 is LNHDA, CDR2 SQIVND, per germline (reference sequence). V lost 8 bases and J lost 4, with 11 bases in between. The CDR3 runs to 12 residues. Here the CDR3 reads CASSYASTEAFF. The CDR3 DNA reads as TGTGCCAGTTCTTACGCCTCCACTGAAGCTTTCTTT.

This clonotype was counted ten times or more. The chain uses TRBV6-1 and TRBJ1-2; 9 bases fit TRBD1. Per germline, CDR1 MNHNS and CDR2 SASEGT. The ends lost 6 bases at V and 4 bases at J; junction bases unmatched: 6. The CDR3 sequence is 14 residues long. CDR3 coding DNA: TGTGCCAGCAGCCTACAGGGGGCTGGCTATGGCTACACCTTC. This gives the protein CASSLQGAGYGYTF.

This clonotype was seen ten or more times. The V call is TRBV5-1, the J call TRBJ2-3, with 8 bases that match TRBD2. The CDR3 totals 15 residues. Per germline, CDR1 SGHRS and CDR2 YFSETQ. J was trimmed by 0 bases and V by 1 base; bases with no gene match: 1. CDR3 in DNA: TGCGCCAGCAGCTTGACTAGCGGTAGCACAGATACGCAGTATTTT. Translated, it gives CASSLTSGSTDTQYF.

This clonotype was observed many times. The CDR3 reads CSATTPGSLSGANVLTF. CDR3 in DNA: TGCAGTGCTACAACGCCGGGCTCCCTCTCTGGGGCCAACGTCCTGACTTTC. The rearrangement links TRBV20-1 to TRBJ2-6; D unresolved. The V gene lost 4 bases and the J gene lost 0 bases, with 16 bases spanning the gap. The CDR3 extends over 17 amino acids. Germline CDR1 DFQATT, CDR2 SNEGSKA (reference sequence).

This clonotype was seen at least ten times. The V and J genes are TRBV11-1 and TRBJ2-7; 13 nucleotides match TRBD2. V shed 3 bases and J 3 bases; nucleotides not matched to a gene: 2. This CDR3 has 15 residues. The germline CDR1 and CDR2 sequences are SGHAT and FQDESV (reference sequence). CDR3 sequence (DNA): TGTGCCAGCAGCTTCGGGACTAGCGGGGACTACGAGCAGTACTTC. It translates to CASSFGTSGDYEQYF.

The sample holds many counts of this clonotype. CDR3 sequence (DNA): TGCAGTGCTAGCGCGATCGGACTAGCGGTCCGTGACGAGCAGTACTTC. Translating it yields CSASAIGLAVRDEQYF. The chain has TRBV20-1 and TRBJ2-7; 10 bases align to TRBD2. Trimming cost V 3 bases and J 5 bases; bases outside gene matches: 13. Germline V gene data show CDR1 as DFQATT and CDR2 as SNEGSKA (reference sequence). The CDR3 covers 16 residues.

Ten or more counts support this clonotype. The J gene is TRBJ2-5, the V gene TRBV6-1, with D possibly being TRBD1 (5 bases). The CDR3 extends over 12 amino acids. The V end lost 9 bases, the J end lost 2 bases, and 10 bases lay between the germline ends. Germline CDR1 reads MNHNS; CDR2 reads SASEGT. DNA of the CDR3: TGTGCCAGTAGGGCAGGGCAAGAGACCCAGTACTTC. It codes for CASRAGQETQYF.

CDR3 region: CASGREINQPQHF. DNA for the CDR3: TGTGCCAGCGGACGGGAGATCAATCAGCCCCAGCATTTT. V and J are TRBV6-1 and TRBJ1-5; D not certain. Germline V gives CDR1 MNHNS, CDR2 SASEGT. This CDR3 has 13 residues. V was trimmed by 8 bases and J by 3 bases, leaving 11 bases between them.

This clonotype was seen ten or more times. The chain links TRBV6-1 to TRBJ1-3; D uncertain. This CDR3 region has 14 residues. CDR1 and CDR2 (germline): MNHNS, SASEGT. V shed 3 bases and J shed 4 bases, with 10 bases lying between them. The DNA of the CDR3 is TGTGCCAGCAGTGATGTGCAGTCCGGAAACACCATATATTTT. It translates to CASSDVQSGNTIYF.

There are a few counts of this clonotype. The chain joins TRBV6-2 or TRBV6-3 to TRBJ1-5; 8 bases are a match to TRBD1. V lost 0 bases, J lost 15 bases, and 7 bases stayed unmatched. The V gene's germline CDR1 is MNHEY and CDR2 SVGEGT. The CDR3 consists of 13 residues. CDR3 nucleotide sequence: TGTGCCAGCAGTTACTCCCCCAGGACAGGGTGGCATTTT. Translation: CASSYSPRTGWHF.

This clonotype was seen ten or more times. The chain joins TRBV20-1 to TRBJ1-1; TRBD1 matches at 8 bases. Trimming removed 5 bases from V and 4 bases from J; junction bases left unmatched: 12. This CDR3 contains 15 residues. Germline CDR1 DFQATT, CDR2 SNEGSKA (reference sequence). In DNA form, the CDR3 reads TGCAGTGCTGACGAACCCGGACAGGGCATCACTGAAGCTTTCTTT. Residues: CSADEPGQGITEAFF.

This clonotype was recorded many times. The chain is built from TRBV20-1 and TRBJ2-7; 7 nucleotides line up with TRBD2. The CDR3 extends over 14 amino acids. The J segment lost 2 bases and the V segment lost 5 bases, leaving 9 bases of the junction unmatched. CDR1 is DFQATT, CDR2 SNEGSKA, per germline (reference sequence). DNA for the CDR3: TGCAGTGCTGCTGGGGCTAGCGGCCCCTACGAGCAGTACTTC. Its protein product is CSAAGASGPYEQYF.

This clonotype was recorded many times. The V and J genes are TRBV24-1 and TRBJ1-1; no firm D call. V lost 4 bases, J lost 1 base, and 12 bases lay in between. CDR1 is KGHDR, CDR2 SFDVKD, per germline. The CDR3 covers 15 residues. The CDR3 DNA reads as TGTGCCACCAGTGAAGGGCCGCTATCGAACACTGAAGCTTTCTTT. Translation: CATSEGPLSNTEAFF.

This clonotype was seen just once. V and J are TRBV12-3 or TRBV12-4 and TRBJ2-7; 8 bases align to TRBD2. The ends lost 2 bases at V and 5 bases at J; junction bases unmatched: 14. The CDR3 contains 17 residues. In nucleotides, the CDR3 is TGTGCCAGCAGTTTAAAGCGGGGCCGGACTAGCATCCACGAGCAGTACTTC. Residues: CASSLKRGRTSIHEQYF.

This sequence joins TRBV30 and TRBJ1-4; D remains unclear. V lost 0 bases and J lost 13, with 9 bases in between. The CDR3 covers 11 residues. Germline values: CDR1 GTSNPN, CDR2 SVGIG (reference sequence). The CDR3 loop reads CAWSVQRILFF. DNA for the CDR3: TGTGCCTGGAGTGTACAAAGAATACTGTTTTTT.

This clonotype came up many times. The chain employs TRBV12-3 or TRBV12-4 and TRBJ2-7, with 14 bases lining up with TRBD2. J lost 6 bases, V lost 4 bases, and 8 bases had no gene match. This CDR3 contains 16 residues. The CDR3 region has the DNA TGTGCCAGCAGTTCCCCAGGGACTAGCGGGAGTGTCGAGCAGTACTTC. This translates into CASSSPGTSGSVEQYF.

This clonotype was detected many times. This chain links TRBV7-3 with TRBJ2-5; D remains ambiguous. Germline CDR1 and CDR2: SGHTA and FQGTGA. Trimming cost V 2 bases and J 0 bases, with 4 bases left between them. CDR3 length equals 13 residues. The CDR3 nucleotides read TGTGCCAGCAGCTTAGGGAACCAAGAGACCCAGTACTTC. Its protein is CASSLGNQETQYF.

The rearrangement links TRBV6-1 to TRBJ2-7; unclear D gene. Germline V gene lookup returns CDR1 MNHNS and CDR2 SASEGT. This CDR3 contains 13 residues. V gave up 7 bases and J gave up 0 bases, with 10 bases separating them. The CDR3 loop is CASTTAASYEQYF. DNA of the CDR3: TGTGCCAGCACCACGGCAGCCTCCTACGAGCAGTACTTC.

The sample holds many counts of this clonotype. The V call is TRBV7-3, the J call TRBJ1-2; TRBD1 is a possible D gene (5 bases). V dropped 4 bases and J dropped 6 bases, with 15 bases sitting between them. Germline loops: CDR1 SGHTA, CDR2 FQGTGA. The CDR3 totals 14 residues. The CDR3 DNA reads TGTGCCAGCAGCTCCGATGGGGGGTCTCATGGCTACACCTTC. This translates into CASSSDGGSHGYTF.